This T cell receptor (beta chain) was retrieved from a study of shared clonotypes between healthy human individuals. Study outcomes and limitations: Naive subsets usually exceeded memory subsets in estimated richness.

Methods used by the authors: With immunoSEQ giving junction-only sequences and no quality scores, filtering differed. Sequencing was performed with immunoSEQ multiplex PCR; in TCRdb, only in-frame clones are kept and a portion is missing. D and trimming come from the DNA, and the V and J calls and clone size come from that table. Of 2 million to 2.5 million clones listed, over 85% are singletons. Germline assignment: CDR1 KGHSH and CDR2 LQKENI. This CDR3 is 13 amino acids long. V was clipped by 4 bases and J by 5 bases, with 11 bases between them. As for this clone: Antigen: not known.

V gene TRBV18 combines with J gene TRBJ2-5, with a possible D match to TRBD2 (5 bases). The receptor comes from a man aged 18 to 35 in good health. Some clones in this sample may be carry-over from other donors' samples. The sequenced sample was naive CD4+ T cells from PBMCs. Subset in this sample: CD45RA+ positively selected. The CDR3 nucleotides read TGTGCCAGCTCACGGAACACGGGGGAGACCCAGTACTTC. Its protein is CASSRNTGETQYF.